Listed below are T cell receptor beta chains from one sample, sequenced in a study of OX40 agonist ivuxolimab in advanced cancers. The protocol was immunoSEQ multiplex PCR, while the TCRdb copy is restricted to in-frame clones and leaves out a portion. The table includes roughly 24,000 clones, 85% to 90% detected once. Source: CD4+ or CD8+ T cells sorted from blood, taken in a trial of the OX40 agonist ivuxolimab. The source is an adult with an advanced solid tumor such as melanoma, head and neck, liver or kidney cancer. Both conserved end residues are part of each CDR3. D genes are given only for firm matches. Size values are once, few and many counts, or a class for expanded clones, and some rows have none.

clone size: -
J gene: TRBJ2-7
D gene: -
V gene: TRBV7-8
CDR3 DNA: TGTGCCAGCAGCTTATTACCCTACTACGAGCAGTACTTC
CDR3 protein: CASSLLPYYEQYF

clone size: once
J gene: TRBJ1-3
D gene: -
V gene: TRBV10-3
CDR3 DNA: TGTGCCATCAGTCAGCCCGGGACCGTCTCTGGAAACACCATATATTTT
CDR3 protein: CAISQPGTVSGNTIYF

clone size: once
J gene: TRBJ2-3
D gene: TRBD2
V gene: TRBV9
CDR3 DNA: TGTGCCAGCAGCGTAGGTGGTGTTAGCGGGATCCCCACAGATACGCAGTATTTT
CDR3 protein: CASSVGGVSGIPTDTQYF

clone size: -
J gene: TRBJ2-1
D gene: TRBD2
V gene: TRBV9
CDR3 DNA: TGTGCCAGCAGCGCTCCTAGCGGGGGGGCCTGGAATGAGCAGTTCTTC
CDR3 protein: CASSAPSGGAWNEQFF

clone size: -
J gene: TRBJ2-7
D gene: -
V gene: TRBV28
CDR3 DNA: TGTGCCAGCAGTTCGGACAGACCAAGGGAGCAGTACTTC
CDR3 protein: CASSSDRPREQYF

clone size: -
J gene: TRBJ2-7
D gene: -
V gene: TRBV27
CDR3 DNA: TGTGCCAGCAGTTTATCTAGGTCGACCTACGAGCAGTACTTC
CDR3 protein: CASSLSRSTYEQYF

clone size: -
J gene: TRBJ1-5
D gene: TRBD1
V gene: TRBV28
CDR3 DNA: TGTGCCAGCAGTTCGGGGACAGGTCATCAGCCCCAGCATTTT
CDR3 protein: CASSSGTGHQPQHF

clone size: few
J gene: TRBJ2-3
D gene: TRBD1
V gene: TRBV4-2
CDR3 DNA: TGTGCCAGCAGCCAAGAGGAGGGACAGGGTACGGATACGCAGTATTTT
CDR3 protein: CASSQEEGQGTDTQYF

clone size: -
J gene: TRBJ2-3
D gene: TRBD2
V gene: TRBV7-9
CDR3 DNA: TGTGCCAGCAGCTTAGGTGCGGGAGTTTCCGGGGCAGATACGCAGTATTTT
CDR3 protein: CASSLGAGVSGADTQYF

clone size: -
J gene: TRBJ1-1
D gene: -
V gene: TRBV21-1
CDR3 DNA: TGTGCCAGCATGGACCGGACAGATTATATGAACACTGAAGCTTTCTTT
CDR3 protein: CASMDRTDYMNTEAFF

clone size: -
J gene: TRBJ1-1
D gene: TRBD1
V gene: TRBV29-1
CDR3 DNA: TGCAGCGTGCCCGGGACAGGTCCTTTCCCCGTGAACACTGAAGCTTTCTTT
CDR3 protein: CSVPGTGPFPVNTEAFF

clone size: few
J gene: TRBJ2-7
D gene: -
V gene: TRBV11-2
CDR3 DNA: TGTGCCAGCAGAGAACTAACCTACGAGCAGTACTTC
CDR3 protein: CASRELTYEQYF

clone size: -
J gene: TRBJ2-5
D gene: -
V gene: TRBV7-6
CDR3 DNA: TGTGCCAGCAGCTTACCGTACCAAGAGACCCAGTACTTC
CDR3 protein: CASSLPYQETQYF

clone size: -
J gene: TRBJ2-1
D gene: TRBD2
V gene: TRBV7-2
CDR3 DNA: TGTGCCAGCAGCTTAGAAGCGGGGGGGGACGACAATGAGCAGTTCTTC
CDR3 protein: CASSLEAGGDDNEQFF

clone size: -
J gene: TRBJ2-7
D gene: -
V gene: TRBV5-1
CDR3 DNA: TGCGCCAGCAGCTCAGGCCGGATTAACTTCTACGAGCAGTACTTC
CDR3 protein: CASSSGRINFYEQYF

clone size: once
J gene: TRBJ2-5
D gene: -
V gene: TRBV4-1
CDR3 DNA: TGCGCCAGCAGCCAAGATCCCGGGGAGACCCAGTACTTC
CDR3 protein: CASSQDPGETQYF

clone size: -
J gene: TRBJ2-7
D gene: TRBD1
V gene: TRBV6-1
CDR3 DNA: TGTGCCAGCAGTGAATTTGGGACAGATAGGAACGAGCAGTACTTC
CDR3 protein: CASSEFGTDRNEQYF

clone size: -
J gene: TRBJ2-5
D gene: -
V gene: TRBV5-8
CDR3 DNA: TGTGCCAGCAGCTTGACAACCTGGTACCAAGAGACCCAGTACTTC
CDR3 protein: CASSLTTWYQETQYF

clone size: -
J gene: TRBJ2-6
D gene: -
V gene: TRBV7-8
CDR3 DNA: TGTGCCAGCAGGATGGCCTCTGGGGCCAACGTCCTGACTTTC
CDR3 protein: CASRMASGANVLTF

clone size: few
J gene: TRBJ2-2
D gene: -
V gene: TRBV9
CDR3 DNA: TGTGCCAGCAGTAACCCGGGCACCGGGGAGCTGTTTTTT
CDR3 protein: CASSNPGTGELFF

clone size: -
J gene: TRBJ2-7
D gene: -
V gene: TRBV7-8
CDR3 DNA: TGTGCCAGCAGCATTACAGGGTTAACTTCCTACGAGCAGTACTTC
CDR3 protein: CASSITGLTSYEQYF

clone size: once
J gene: TRBJ1-6
D gene: -
V gene: TRBV4-2
CDR3 DNA: TGTGCCAGCAGCCAGGGCGGGGTTAGTAATTCACCCCTCCACTTT
CDR3 protein: CASSQGGVSNSPLHF

clone size: -
J gene: TRBJ2-3
D gene: -
V gene: TRBV30
CDR3 DNA: TGTGCCTGGAGTGGGGTCACAGATACGCAGTATTTT
CDR3 protein: CAWSGVTDTQYF

clone size: -
J gene: TRBJ1-4
D gene: -
V gene: TRBV6-1
CDR3 DNA: TGTGCCAGTTCGCGAACAGTGAGTGGTGAAAAACTGTTTTTT
CDR3 protein: CASSRTVSGEKLFF

clone size: -
J gene: TRBJ2-3
D gene: -
V gene: TRBV28
CDR3 DNA: TGTGCCAGCAGTTTATGGGCTCGCACAGATACGCAGTATTTT
CDR3 protein: CASSLWARTDTQYF

clone size: -
J gene: TRBJ2-7
D gene: TRBD2
V gene: TRBV5-1
CDR3 DNA: TGCGCCAGCAGCTTGGCCAGCGGGGAGTACGAGCAGTACTTC
CDR3 protein: CASSLASGEYEQYF

clone size: -
J gene: TRBJ2-1
D gene: -
V gene: TRBV27
CDR3 DNA: TGTGCCAGCTCCTGGAGAAGCTCCTACAATGAGCAGTTCTTC
CDR3 protein: CASSWRSSYNEQFF

clone size: -
J gene: TRBJ2-7
D gene: -
V gene: TRBV5-5
CDR3 DNA: TGTGCCAGCAGCAGGACATCACTTCCCTACGAGCAGTACTTC
CDR3 protein: CASSRTSLPYEQYF

clone size: -
J gene: TRBJ1-3
D gene: -
V gene: TRBV11-1
CDR3 DNA: TGTGCCAGCAGCTTAGGTGCAGATGACCGCTCTGGAAACACCATATATTTT
CDR3 protein: CASSLGADDRSGNTIYF

clone size: few
J gene: TRBJ2-7
D gene: -
V gene: TRBV9
CDR3 DNA: TGTGCCAGCAGCGTCCCGGCGTACGAGCAGTACTTC
CDR3 protein: CASSVPAYEQYF

clone size: -
J gene: TRBJ1-5
D gene: -
V gene: TRBV5-6
CDR3 DNA: TGTGCCAGCAGCAGGTCGTATAGCAATCAGCCCCAGCATTTT
CDR3 protein: CASSRSYSNQPQHF

clone size: -
J gene: TRBJ2-5
D gene: TRBD2
V gene: TRBV7-9
CDR3 DNA: TGTGCCAGCATCTTCTCGGGGGGTGGATTGGAGACCCAGTACTTC
CDR3 protein: CASIFSGGGLETQYF

clone size: -
J gene: TRBJ2-1
D gene: -
V gene: TRBV9
CDR3 DNA: TGTGCCAGCAGCATCCTAGGAGTCGACAATGAGCAGTTCTTC
CDR3 protein: CASSILGVDNEQFF

clone size: -
J gene: TRBJ1-5
D gene: -
V gene: TRBV2
CDR3 DNA: TGTGCCAGCAGTGATAAGGCAGGGATGGGTCAGCCCCAGCATTTT
CDR3 protein: CASSDKAGMGQPQHF

clone size: -
J gene: TRBJ2-7
D gene: -
V gene: TRBV19
CDR3 DNA: TGTGCCAGTAGTAACCATTACGAGCAGTACTTC
CDR3 protein: CASSNHYEQYF

clone size: -
J gene: TRBJ1-3
D gene: TRBD1
V gene: TRBV7-9
CDR3 DNA: TGTGCCAGCAGAAACGGACAGGGAACCTCTGGAAACACCATATATTTT
CDR3 protein: CASRNGQGTSGNTIYF

clone size: -
J gene: TRBJ1-3
D gene: -
V gene: TRBV7-9
CDR3 DNA: TGTGCCAGCAGCCCCCGGACAGTCCGGGCGGTCGGAAACACCATATATTTT
CDR3 protein: CASSPRTVRAVGNTIYF

clone size: -
J gene: TRBJ2-2
D gene: TRBD2
V gene: TRBV6-6
CDR3 DNA: TGTGCCAGCAGTCATAGCGGGCCGAACACCGGGGAGCTGTTTTTT
CDR3 protein: CASSHSGPNTGELFF

clone size: -
J gene: TRBJ2-3
D gene: TRBD2
V gene: TRBV10-1
CDR3 DNA: TGCGCCAGCAGTGACTCGCCTAGCGGTCATAGCACAGATACGCAGTATTTT
CDR3 protein: CASSDSPSGHSTDTQYF

clone size: -
J gene: TRBJ2-7
D gene: -
V gene: TRBV27
CDR3 DNA: TGTGCCAGCAACTCCGGGAACTCCTACGAGCAGTACTTC
CDR3 protein: CASNSGNSYEQYF

clone size: few
J gene: TRBJ2-7
D gene: -
V gene: TRBV10-1
CDR3 DNA: TGCGCCAGCAGTGGCCCGACAGGCGCCGAGCAGTACTTC
CDR3 protein: CASSGPTGAEQYF